This TCR beta chain was obtained from a study of blood T cell repertoires in COVID-19. Study details: Whether acute or convalescent, the COVID-19 samples came from the United States, Italy and Spain. Sources were T cells, B-cell-depleted T cells, or PBMCs; the material itself was cDNA or gDNA.

In the authors' methods: Amplification with reference gene primers provided the estimates of nucleated cell counts. The data were produced by immunoSEQ multiplex PCR, yet TCRdb's version contains in-frame clones alone and is incomplete. The V and J calls and clone size were taken over from that table, and D and trimming were inferred from the DNA. The data contain 250,000 to 350,000 clones, approximately 90% of them singletons. Germline V gene lookup returns CDR1 MNHNY and CDR2 SVGAGI (reference sequence). V lost 0 bases and J 2 bases, leaving 11 bases between the germline ends. This CDR3 has 15 residues.

Sequenced sample: peripheral blood. The TCR originated in a woman aged 60-75 years with acute or convalescent COVID-19. V usage is TRBV6-6 and J usage is TRBJ2-7; TRBD2 is a possible D gene (7 bases). The DNA of the CDR3 is TGTGCCAGCAGTTACTCCGGGGGGCGCACCTACGAGCAGTACTTC. As protein: CASSYSGGRTYEQYF.